Below, 3 T cell receptor beta chains from the same sample are listed, as sequenced in a study of cytomegalovirus exposure and HLA in healthy donors. TCRdb's copy holds only in-frame clones and misses some; the assay was immunoSEQ multiplex PCR. The sample consists of 100,000 or so clones, 70% to 90% of them appearing once. Specimen: PBMCs. All receptors come from a woman aged 18 to 35 in good health and CMV-seropositive.

The rearrangement uses TRBV18 and TRBJ1-5; TRBD1 aligns across 12 bases. V was pared by 3 bases and J by 2 bases, with 8 bases of the junction left unmatched. The germline CDR1 and CDR2 sequences are KGHSH and LQKENI. This CDR3 is built from 18 residues. The CDR3 reads CASSPGTGGLVGNQPQHF. The CDR3 region has the DNA TGTGCCAGCTCACCGGGGACAGGGGGCTTGGTGGGCAATCAGCCCCAGCATTTT. The full variable domain, in which reference TRBV18 and TRBJ1-5 provide the parts outside the CDR3, is NAGVMQNPRHLVRRRGQEARLRCSPMKGHSHVYWYRQLPEEGLKFMVYLQKENIIDESGMPKERFSAEFPKEGPSILRIQQVVRGDSAAYFCASSPGTGGLVGNQPQHFGDGTRLSIL.

This chain connects TRBV28 to TRBJ2-1, with D maybe TRBD2 (6 bases). V gave up 6 bases and J gave up 3 bases, with 15 bases separating them. Germline V gene lookup returns CDR1 MDHEN and CDR2 SYDVKM. There are 15 residues in the CDR3. The CDR3 is CASSSPGEIYNEQFF. CDR3 nucleotides: TGTGCCAGCAGCTCCCCGGGGGAGATCTACAATGAGCAGTTCTTC.

The V and J genes are TRBV11-2 and TRBJ1-5; D is possibly TRBD1 (6 bases). Trimming cost V 5 bases and J 0 bases, with 11 bases left between them. The CDR3 length is 15 residues. Germline lookup yields CDR1 SGHAT and CDR2 FQNNGV. For the CDR3, the DNA is TGTGCCAGCAGCGCAGGGGCGGTTAGCAATCAGCCCCAGCATTTT. Translation: CASSAGAVSNQPQHF.